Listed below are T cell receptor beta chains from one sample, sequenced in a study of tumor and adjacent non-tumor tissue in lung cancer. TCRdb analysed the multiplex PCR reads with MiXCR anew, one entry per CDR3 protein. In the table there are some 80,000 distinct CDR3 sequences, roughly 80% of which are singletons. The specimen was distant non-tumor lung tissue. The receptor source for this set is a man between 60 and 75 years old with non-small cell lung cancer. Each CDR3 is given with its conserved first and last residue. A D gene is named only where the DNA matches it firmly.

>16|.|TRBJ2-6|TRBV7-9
CASSLGEISGANVLTF
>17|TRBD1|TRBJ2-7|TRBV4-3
CASSRGIRTGAAFEQYF
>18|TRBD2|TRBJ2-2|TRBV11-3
CASSSRVAGGYITGELFF
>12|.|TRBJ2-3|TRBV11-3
CASSLRGVSWYF
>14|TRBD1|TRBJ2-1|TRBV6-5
CASSTGTGSPEQFF
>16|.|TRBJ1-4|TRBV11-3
CASGLDLTWVEEKLFF
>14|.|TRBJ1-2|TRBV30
CAWRGIGINYDYTF
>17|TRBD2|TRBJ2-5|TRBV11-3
CASSIWSSGGSQETQYF
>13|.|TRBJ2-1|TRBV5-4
CASSSPAGNEQFF
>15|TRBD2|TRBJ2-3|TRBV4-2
CASSPTSGMADTQYF
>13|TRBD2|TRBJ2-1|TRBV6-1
CASSVGTTNEQFF
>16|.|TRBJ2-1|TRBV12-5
CASGGVEQDFYNEQFF